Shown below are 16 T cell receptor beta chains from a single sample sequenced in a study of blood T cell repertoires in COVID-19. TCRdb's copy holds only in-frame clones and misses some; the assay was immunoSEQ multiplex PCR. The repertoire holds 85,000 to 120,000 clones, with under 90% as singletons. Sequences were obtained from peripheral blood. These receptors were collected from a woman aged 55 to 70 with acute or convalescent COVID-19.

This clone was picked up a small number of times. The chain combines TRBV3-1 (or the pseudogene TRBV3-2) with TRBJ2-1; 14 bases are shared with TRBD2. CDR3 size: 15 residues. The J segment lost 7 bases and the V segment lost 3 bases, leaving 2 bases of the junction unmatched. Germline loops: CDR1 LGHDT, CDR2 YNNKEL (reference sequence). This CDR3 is CASSHGLAGGNEQFF. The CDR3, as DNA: TGTGCCAGCAGCCACGGACTAGCGGGAGGAAATGAGCAGTTCTTC.

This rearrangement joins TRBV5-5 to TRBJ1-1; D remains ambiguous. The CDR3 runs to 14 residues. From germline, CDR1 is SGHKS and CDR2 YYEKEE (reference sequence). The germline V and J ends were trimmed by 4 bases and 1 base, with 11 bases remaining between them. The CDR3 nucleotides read TGTGCCAGCAGCCCTAACGGGGAGAACACTGAAGCTTTCTTT. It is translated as CASSPNGENTEAFF.

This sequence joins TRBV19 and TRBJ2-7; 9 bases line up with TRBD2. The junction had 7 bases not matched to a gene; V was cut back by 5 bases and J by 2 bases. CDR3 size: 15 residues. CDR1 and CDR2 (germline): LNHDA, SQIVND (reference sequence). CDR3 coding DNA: TGTGCCAGTAGTTCCCACCTAGCGGGAACCTACGAGCAGTACTTC. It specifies CASSSHLAGTYEQYF.

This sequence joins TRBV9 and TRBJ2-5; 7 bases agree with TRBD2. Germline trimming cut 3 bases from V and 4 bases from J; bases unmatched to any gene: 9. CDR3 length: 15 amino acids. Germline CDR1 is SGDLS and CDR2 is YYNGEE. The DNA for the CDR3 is TGTGCCAGCAGCGCCATGGGGGGGGTCGGAGAGACCCAGTACTTC. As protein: CASSAMGGVGETQYF.

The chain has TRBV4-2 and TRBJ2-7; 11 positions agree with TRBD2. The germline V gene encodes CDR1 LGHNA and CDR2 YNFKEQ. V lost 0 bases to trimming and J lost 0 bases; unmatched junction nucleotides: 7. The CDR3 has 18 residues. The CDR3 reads CASSQEASGRLASYEQYF. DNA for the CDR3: TGTGCCAGCAGCCAAGAGGCTAGCGGGAGGCTCGCCTCCTACGAGCAGTACTTC.

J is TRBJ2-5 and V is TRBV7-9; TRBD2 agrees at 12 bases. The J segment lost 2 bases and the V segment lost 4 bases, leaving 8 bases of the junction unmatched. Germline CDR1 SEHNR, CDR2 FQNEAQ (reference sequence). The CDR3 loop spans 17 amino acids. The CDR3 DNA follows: TGTGCCAGCAGCTACCCTCGGACTAGCGGGGAGCAAGAGACCCAGTACTTC. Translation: CASSYPRTSGEQETQYF.

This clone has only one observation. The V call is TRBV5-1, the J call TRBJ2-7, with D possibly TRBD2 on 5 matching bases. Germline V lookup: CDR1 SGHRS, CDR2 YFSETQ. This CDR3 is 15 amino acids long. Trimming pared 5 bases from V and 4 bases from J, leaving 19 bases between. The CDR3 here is CASRPTSGLTYEQYF. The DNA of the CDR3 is TGCGCCAGCAGGCCAACTAGTGGACTCACTTACGAGCAGTACTTC. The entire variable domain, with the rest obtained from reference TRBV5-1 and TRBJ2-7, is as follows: KAGVTQTPRYLIKTRGQQVTLSCSPISGHRSVSWYQQTPGQGLQFLFEYFSETQRNKGNFPGRFSGRQFSNSRSEMNVSTLELGDSALYLCASRPTSGLTYEQYFGPGTRLTVT.

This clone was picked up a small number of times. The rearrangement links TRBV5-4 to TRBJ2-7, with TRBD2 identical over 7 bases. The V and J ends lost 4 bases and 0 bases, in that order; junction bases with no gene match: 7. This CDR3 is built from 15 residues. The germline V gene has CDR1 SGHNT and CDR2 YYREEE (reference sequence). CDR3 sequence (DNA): TGTGCCAGCAGCAACCGGGACTACCTCTCCTACGAGCAGTACTTC. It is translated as CASSNRDYLSYEQYF.

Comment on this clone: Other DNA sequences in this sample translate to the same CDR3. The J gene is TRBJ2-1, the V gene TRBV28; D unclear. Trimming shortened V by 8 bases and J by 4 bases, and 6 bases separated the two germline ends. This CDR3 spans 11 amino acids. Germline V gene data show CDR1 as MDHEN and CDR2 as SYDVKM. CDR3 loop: CASRQYNEQFF. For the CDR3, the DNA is TGTGCCAGCCGACAATACAATGAGCAGTTCTTC.

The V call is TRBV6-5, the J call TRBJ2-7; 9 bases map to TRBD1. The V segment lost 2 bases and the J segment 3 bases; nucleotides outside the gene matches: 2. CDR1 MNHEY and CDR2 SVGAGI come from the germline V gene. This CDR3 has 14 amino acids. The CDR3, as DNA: TGTGCCAGCAGTTACAGACAGGGGGACTACGAGCAGTACTTC. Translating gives CASSYRQGDYEQYF.

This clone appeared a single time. As DNA, the CDR3 is TGTGCCAGCACCTACTTCGGGACCCAGTACTTC. This gives the protein CASTYFGTQYF. The chain couples TRBV27 to TRBJ2-5, with D unclear. Trimming left V 7 bases short and J 7 bases short, with 10 bases between. Germline V gene data show CDR1 as MNHEY and CDR2 as SMNVEV (reference sequence). There are 11 residues in the CDR3.

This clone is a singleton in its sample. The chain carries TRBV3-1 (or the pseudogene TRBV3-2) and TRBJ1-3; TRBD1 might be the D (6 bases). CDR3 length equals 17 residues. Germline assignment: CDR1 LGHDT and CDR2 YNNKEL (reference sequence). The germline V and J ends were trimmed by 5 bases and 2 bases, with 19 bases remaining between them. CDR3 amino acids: CASSYRDIYAAGNTIYF. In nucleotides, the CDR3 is TGTGCCAGCAGCTACCGGGACATTTACGCCGCTGGAAACACCATATATTTT.

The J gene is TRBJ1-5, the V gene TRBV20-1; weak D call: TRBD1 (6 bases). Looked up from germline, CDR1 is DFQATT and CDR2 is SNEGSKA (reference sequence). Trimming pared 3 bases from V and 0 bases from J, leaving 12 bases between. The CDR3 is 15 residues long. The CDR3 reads CSASLQGYSNQPQHF. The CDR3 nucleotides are TGCAGTGCTAGTTTACAGGGTTATAGCAATCAGCCCCAGCATTTT.

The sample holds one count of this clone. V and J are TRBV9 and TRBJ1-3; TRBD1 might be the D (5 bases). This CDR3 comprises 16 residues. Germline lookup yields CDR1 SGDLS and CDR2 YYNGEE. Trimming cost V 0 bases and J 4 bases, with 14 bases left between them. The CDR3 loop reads CASSVARDLAGNTIYF. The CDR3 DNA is TGTGCCAGCAGCGTAGCCAGGGATCTTGCCGGAAACACCATATATTTT. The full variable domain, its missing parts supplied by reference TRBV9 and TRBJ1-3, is DSGVTQTPKHLITATGQRVTLRCSPRSGDLSVYWYQQSLDQGLQFLIQYYNGEERAKGNILERFSAQQFPDLHSELNLSSLELGDSALYFCASSVARDLAGNTIYFGEGSWLTVV.

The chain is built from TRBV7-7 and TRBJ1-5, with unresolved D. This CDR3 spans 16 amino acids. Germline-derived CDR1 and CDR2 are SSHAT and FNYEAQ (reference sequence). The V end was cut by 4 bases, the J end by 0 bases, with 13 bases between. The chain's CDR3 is CASSCILHYSNQPQHF. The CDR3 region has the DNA TGTGCCAGCAGCTGTATACTGCACTATAGCAATCAGCCCCAGCATTTT. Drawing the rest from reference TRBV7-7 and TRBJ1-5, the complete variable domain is GAGVSQSPRYKVTKRGQDVTLRCDPISSHATLYWYQQALGQGPEFLTYFNYEAQPDKSGLPSDRFSAERPEGSISTLTIQRTEQRDSAMYRCASSCILHYSNQPQHFGDGTRLSIL.

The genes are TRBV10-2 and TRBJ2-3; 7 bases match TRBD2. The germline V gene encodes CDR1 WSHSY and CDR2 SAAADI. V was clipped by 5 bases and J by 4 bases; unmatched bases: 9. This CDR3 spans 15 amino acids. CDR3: CASSHMGGFADTQYF. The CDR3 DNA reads TGCGCCAGCAGTCACATGGGGGGGTTCGCAGATACGCAGTATTTT.